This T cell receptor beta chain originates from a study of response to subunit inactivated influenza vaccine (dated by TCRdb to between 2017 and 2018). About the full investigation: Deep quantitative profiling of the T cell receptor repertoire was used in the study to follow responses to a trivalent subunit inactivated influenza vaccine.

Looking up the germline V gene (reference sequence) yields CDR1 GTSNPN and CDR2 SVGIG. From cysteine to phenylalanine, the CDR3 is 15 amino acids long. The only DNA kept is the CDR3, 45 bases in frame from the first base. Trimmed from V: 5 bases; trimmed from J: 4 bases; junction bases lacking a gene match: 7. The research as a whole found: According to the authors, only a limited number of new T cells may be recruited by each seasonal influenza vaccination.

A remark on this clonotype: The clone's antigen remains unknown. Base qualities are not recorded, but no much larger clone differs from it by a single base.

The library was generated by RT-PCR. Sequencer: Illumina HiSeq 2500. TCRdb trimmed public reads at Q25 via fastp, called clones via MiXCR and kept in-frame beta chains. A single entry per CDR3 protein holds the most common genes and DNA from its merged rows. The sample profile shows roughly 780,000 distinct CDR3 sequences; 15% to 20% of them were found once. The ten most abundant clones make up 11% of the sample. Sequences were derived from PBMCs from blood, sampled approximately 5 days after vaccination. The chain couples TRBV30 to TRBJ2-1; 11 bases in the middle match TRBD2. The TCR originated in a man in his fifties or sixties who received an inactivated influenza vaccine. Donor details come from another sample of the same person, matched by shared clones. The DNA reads TGTGCCTGGGTCGGCGGGACTAGCGGTTACAATGAGCAGTTCTTC. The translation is CAWVGGTSGYNEQFF.